These T cell receptor beta chains were read from a single sample in a study of blood T cell repertoires in COVID-19. The protocol was immunoSEQ multiplex PCR, while the TCRdb copy is restricted to in-frame clones and leaves out a portion. The table has approximately 200,000 clones, roughly nine tenths seen once. Sequenced material: peripheral blood. The receptors originated from a woman between 25 and 40 years old with active or convalescent COVID-19. CDR3s include the opening cysteine and the closing phenylalanine or tryptophan. D genes are given only for firm matches. Size tells how often a clone was seen (once, few, many) or the class of an expanded clone, and some rows leave it out.

v_gene: TRBV5-6
d_gene: .
abundance: once
j_gene: TRBJ1-2
CDR3nt: TGTGCCAGCAGCACTTGGGGCGTCATTAACTATGGCTACACCTTC
CDR3aa: CASSTWGVINYGYTF

v_gene: TRBV11-2
d_gene: .
abundance: once
j_gene: TRBJ1-2
CDR3nt: TGTGCCAGCAGCGCCGAACGGTATGGCTACACCTTC
CDR3aa: CASSAERYGYTF

v_gene: TRBV4-2
d_gene: TRBD1
abundance: .
j_gene: TRBJ1-2
CDR3nt: TGTGCCAGCAGCCATTACGGGACAGGGAACGATGGCTACACCTTC
CDR3aa: CASSHYGTGNDGYTF

v_gene: TRBV5-5
d_gene: .
abundance: .
j_gene: TRBJ1-2
CDR3nt: TGTGCCAGCAGCTTGTTTATAGGGGATGGTGGCTACACCTTC
CDR3aa: CASSLFIGDGGYTF

v_gene: TRBV20-1
d_gene: .
abundance: .
j_gene: TRBJ1-1
CDR3nt: TGCAGTGCTCGGGGGGACACTGAAGCTTTCTTT
CDR3aa: CSARGDTEAFF

v_gene: TRBV6-2/TRBV6-3
d_gene: TRBD1
abundance: .
j_gene: TRBJ1-5
CDR3nt: TGTGCCAGCAGTGCGGACAGGTGGAGCAATCAGCCCCAGCATTTT
CDR3aa: CASSADRWSNQPQHF

v_gene: TRBV11-2
d_gene: TRBD2
abundance: .
j_gene: TRBJ2-4
CDR3nt: TGTGCCAGCAGCAAAGGGCGGGGGGCCTCCATTCTAGCCAAAAACATTCAGTACTTC
CDR3aa: CASSKGRGASILAKNIQYF

v_gene: TRBV6-2/TRBV6-3
d_gene: .
abundance: .
j_gene: TRBJ2-1
CDR3nt: TGTGCCAGCAGTTACTCTCCCAGCAGGGAAAACTTCTTC
CDR3aa: CASSYSPSRENFF

v_gene: TRBV10-3
d_gene: TRBD1
abundance: .
j_gene: TRBJ2-7
CDR3nt: TGTGCCATCAGTGACACCAGGACAGGGTTCTACGAGCAGTACTTC
CDR3aa: CAISDTRTGFYEQYF

v_gene: TRBV25-1
d_gene: TRBD1
abundance: .
j_gene: TRBJ1-1
CDR3nt: TGTGCCAGCAGAGCGACAGGGGGCTCTGAAGCTTTCTTT
CDR3aa: CASRATGGSEAFF

v_gene: TRBV13
d_gene: TRBD1
abundance: .
j_gene: TRBJ2-7
CDR3nt: TGTGCTAGCAGCTACAGGACAGGTTCCTACGAGCAGTACTTC
CDR3aa: CASSYRTGSYEQYF

v_gene: TRBV5-1
d_gene: .
abundance: .
j_gene: TRBJ1-4
CDR3nt: TGCGCCAGCAGCTTGGCGGCCGGGTCTAATGAAAAACTGTTTTTT
CDR3aa: CASSLAAGSNEKLFF

v_gene: TRBV13
d_gene: TRBD2
abundance: .
j_gene: TRBJ2-1
CDR3nt: TGTGCCAGCAGCCCCGGACTAGTGAATGAGCAGTTCTTC
CDR3aa: CASSPGLVNEQFF

v_gene: TRBV18
d_gene: TRBD1
abundance: .
j_gene: TRBJ1-2
CDR3nt: TGTGCCAGCTCACCACCTGGGACAGGGTATGGCTACACCTTC
CDR3aa: CASSPPGTGYGYTF

v_gene: TRBV18
d_gene: TRBD1
abundance: once
j_gene: TRBJ1-1
CDR3nt: TGTGCCAGCTCACCTGGACAGGGGATGAACACTGAAGCTTTCTTT
CDR3aa: CASSPGQGMNTEAFF

v_gene: TRBV4-2
d_gene: .
abundance: .
j_gene: TRBJ1-5
CDR3nt: TGTGCCAGCAGCCAAGAGGATGGACGAGGGAATCAGCCCCAGCATTTT
CDR3aa: CASSQEDGRGNQPQHF

v_gene: TRBV5-1
d_gene: .
abundance: .
j_gene: TRBJ2-1
CDR3nt: TGCGCCAGCAGCACGCAGGGGAACAATGAGCAGTTCTTC
CDR3aa: CASSTQGNNEQFF

v_gene: TRBV5-6
d_gene: TRBD2
abundance: .
j_gene: TRBJ2-2
CDR3nt: TGTGCCAGCAGCTTGCCTCGGTGGACTAGCGGGAGGTCCGGGGAGCTGTTTTTT
CDR3aa: CASSLPRWTSGRSGELFF

v_gene: TRBV11-2
d_gene: .
abundance: .
j_gene: TRBJ1-2
CDR3nt: TGTGCCAGCAGCTTAGAACAGGCAGCCAACTATGGCTACACCTTC
CDR3aa: CASSLEQAANYGYTF

v_gene: TRBV6-5
d_gene: TRBD1
abundance: .
j_gene: TRBJ1-2
CDR3nt: TGTGCCAGCAGCCCCGGACAGGGAGGAGGCTACACCTTC
CDR3aa: CASSPGQGGGYTF

v_gene: TRBV11-3
d_gene: TRBD2
abundance: .
j_gene: TRBJ2-7
CDR3nt: TGTGCCAGCAGCTTCCGTGGGGGGGAAACCTACGAGCAGTACTTC
CDR3aa: CASSFRGGETYEQYF

v_gene: TRBV6-5
d_gene: .
abundance: once
j_gene: TRBJ2-7
CDR3nt: TGTGCCAGCAGTTTCGACAGCTACGAGCAGTACTTC
CDR3aa: CASSFDSYEQYF

v_gene: TRBV15
d_gene: TRBD2
abundance: .
j_gene: TRBJ2-3
CDR3nt: TGTGCCACCAGCGAACCGGGACTAAGCACAGATACGCAGTATTTT
CDR3aa: CATSEPGLSTDTQYF

v_gene: TRBV15
d_gene: TRBD2
abundance: .
j_gene: TRBJ2-3
CDR3nt: TGTGCCACCAGCAGAGAGATTCTAGCGGGAGGGCAAGATACGCAGTATTTT
CDR3aa: CATSREILAGGQDTQYF